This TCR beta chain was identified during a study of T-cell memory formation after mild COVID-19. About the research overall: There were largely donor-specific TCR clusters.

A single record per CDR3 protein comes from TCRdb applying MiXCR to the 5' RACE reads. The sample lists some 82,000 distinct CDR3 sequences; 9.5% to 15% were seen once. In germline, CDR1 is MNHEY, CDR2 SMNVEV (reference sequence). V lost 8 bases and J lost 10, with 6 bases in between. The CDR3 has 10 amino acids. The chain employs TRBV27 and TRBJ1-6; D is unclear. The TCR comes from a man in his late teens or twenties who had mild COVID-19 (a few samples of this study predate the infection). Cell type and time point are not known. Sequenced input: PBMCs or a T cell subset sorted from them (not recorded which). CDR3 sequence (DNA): TGTGCCAGCGGTTCATCACCCCTCCACTTT. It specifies CASGSSPLHF.